Sequencing of this TCR beta chain was carried out in a study of blood T cell repertoires in COVID-19. A single count supports this clone. The CDR3 has 13 residues. V gave up 3 bases and J gave up 8 bases, with 11 bases separating them. Germline CDR1 WNHNN, CDR2 SYGVQD (reference sequence). Libraries were prepared by immunoSEQ multiplex PCR; TCRdb keeps only in-frame clonotypes and omits some of them. The profile shows approximately 300,000 clones, about nine tenths of them singletons. This TCR was recovered from a woman under 40 with COVID-19, enrolled during active disease. Sequenced material: peripheral blood. V is TRBV10-1 and J is TRBJ2-1, with D uncertain. CDR3 coding DNA: TGCGCCAGCAGTGATCCCCTCCGCGATGAGCAGTTCTTC. Translating it yields CASSDPLRDEQFF.